The 22 T cell receptor beta chains below were found in one sample sequenced in a study of blood T cell repertoires in COVID-19. The protocol was immunoSEQ multiplex PCR, while the TCRdb copy is restricted to in-frame clones and leaves out a portion. The repertoire holds over 15,000 clones, with 87% as singletons. Sequenced material: peripheral blood. Receptors originate from a human donor in a cohort sampled during active COVID-19.

For the CDR3, the DNA is TGTGCCACCCGACAGGTTAACTATGGCTACACCTTC. Its protein product is CATRQVNYGYTF. The J gene is TRBJ1-2, the V gene TRBV19; tentative D call: TRBD1 (6 bases). The CDR3 has 12 amino acids. The germline V and J ends were trimmed by 10 bases and 1 base, with 10 bases remaining between them. From germline, CDR1 is LNHDA and CDR2 SQIVND (reference sequence).

This chain uses TRBV28 with TRBJ2-6; 8 bases are a match to TRBD1. V lost 1 base, J lost 2 bases, and 7 bases stayed unmatched. Germline CDR1 and CDR2: MDHEN and SYDVKM. The CDR3 runs 18 residues. DNA of the CDR3: TGTGCCAGCAGTTTATTAGGACAGGGAATAGCTGGGGCCAACGTCCTGACTTTC. Encoded protein: CASSLLGQGIAGANVLTF.

The chain employs TRBV9 and TRBJ2-1, with 11 bases identical to TRBD2. The CDR3 sequence is 15 residues long. Per germline, CDR1 SGDLS and CDR2 YYNGEE. V was pared by 0 bases and J by 12 bases, with 8 bases of the junction left unmatched. The CDR3 is CASSVGDSGGAGQFF. The CDR3 region has the DNA TGTGCCAGCAGCGTAGGGGATAGCGGGGGGGCCGGGCAGTTCTTC.

In DNA form, the CDR3 reads TGTGCCAGCAGTGTGGTTGCCGGGGTTGGCTCCTACGAGCAGTACTTC. Translating it yields CASSVVAGVGSYEQYF. The chain has TRBV6-1 and TRBJ2-7; D may be TRBD2 (5 bases). The CDR3 covers 16 residues. Looked up from germline, CDR1 is MNHNS and CDR2 is SASEGT. V was shortened by 4 bases and J by 0 bases, with 16 bases between the two germline ends.

V usage is TRBV4-1 and J usage is TRBJ1-5; D is ambiguous. The germline V and J ends were trimmed by 2 bases and 9 bases, with 14 bases remaining between them. There are 14 residues in the CDR3. Germline CDR1 is MGHRA and CDR2 is YSYEKL. Here the CDR3 DNA reads TGCGCCAGCAGCCAATTAACAGTGCTCATGCCCCAGCATTTT. It yields the protein CASSQLTVLMPQHF.

This chain connects TRBV7-9 to TRBJ2-1; D may be TRBD2 (6 bases). Trimming took 4 bases from V and 2 from J, leaving 9 bases between them. CDR1 SEHNR and CDR2 FQNEAQ come from the germline V gene (reference sequence). CDR3 length equals 14 residues. The CDR3 reads CASSSGGTYNEQFF. The CDR3 region has the DNA TGTGCCAGCAGCTCAGGCGGGACCTACAATGAGCAGTTCTTC.

The J gene is TRBJ1-2, the V gene TRBV28; 8 positions match TRBD1. This CDR3 spans 15 amino acids. Per the germline V gene, CDR1 is MDHEN and CDR2 is SYDVKM. Losses at the gene ends were 6 bases for V and 1 base for J; bases not matched to a gene: 7. CDR3 amino acids: CASRLGQAYNYGYTF. In DNA form, the CDR3 reads TGTGCCAGCAGATTGGGACAGGCCTATAACTATGGCTACACCTTC.

This clone was detected only once. The J gene is TRBJ2-7, the V gene TRBV5-4; 13 bases agree with TRBD2. CDR1 and CDR2 from the germline V gene are SGHNT and YYREEE (reference sequence). The CDR3 consists of 15 residues. The V gene end was trimmed by 4 bases and the J gene end by 5 bases; junction bases not matched to a gene: 6. The CDR3 reads CASSIGLAGENEQYF. The DNA for the CDR3 is TGTGCCAGCAGCATCGGACTAGCGGGAGAAAACGAGCAGTACTTC.

Note on this clone: This sample includes further DNA sequences coding for the same CDR3. For the CDR3, the DNA is TGTGCCATCAGTGCGGTGGGGCAGAACACTGAAGCTTTCTTT. Protein sequence: CAISAVGQNTEAFF. The V gene is TRBV10-3, the J gene TRBJ1-1; TRBD1 might be the D (5 bases). Germline V CDR1 and CDR2: ENHRY, SYGVKD. The length of the CDR3 is 14 residues. V was shortened by 4 bases and J by 1 base, with 10 bases between the two germline ends.

This chain uses TRBV5-1 with TRBJ2-1, with D perhaps matching TRBD2 (6 bases). Germline loops: CDR1 SGHRS, CDR2 YFSETQ. The CDR3 runs 12 residues. The V and J ends lost 5 bases and 6 bases respectively, with 9 bases between them. The CDR3 spells CASSDSGNEQFF. For the CDR3, the DNA is TGCGCCAGCAGTGATAGCGGCAATGAGCAGTTCTTC.

This clone showed up just once. The chain combines TRBV19 with TRBJ1-1; 9 nucleotides match TRBD1. The ends lost 4 bases at V and 5 bases at J; junction bases unmatched: 2. The CDR3 extends over 13 amino acids. CDR1 is LNHDA, CDR2 SQIVND, per germline (reference sequence). CDR3 loop: CASSNRGRTEAFF. CDR3 DNA: TGTGCCAGTAGTAACAGGGGGCGGACTGAAGCTTTCTTT.

The rearrangement joins TRBV27 to TRBJ2-2; 9 bases are shared with TRBD1. V shed 7 bases, J shed 1 base, and the junction held 4 bases outside the gene matches. CDR3 size: 15 residues. CDR1 MNHEY and CDR2 SMNVEV come from the germline V gene (reference sequence). CDR3: CASTGDRVNTGELFF. Written as DNA, the CDR3 is TGTGCCAGCACTGGGGACAGGGTGAACACCGGGGAGCTGTTTTTT.

This chain uses TRBV10-3 with TRBJ2-3; 9 bases align to TRBD1. Germline V gene data show CDR1 as ENHRY and CDR2 as SYGVKD. CDR3 length equals 15 residues. V dropped 6 bases and J dropped 2; count of bases not matched to a gene: 6. The CDR3 nucleotides read TGTGCCATCAGCGCCGGGACAGGGAACACAGATACGCAGTATTTT. Translation gives CAISAGTGNTDTQYF.

The CDR3 bases are TGTGCCATCAGCCTAGGCTACTCTGGAAACACCATATATTTT. This codes for CAISLGYSGNTIYF. The chain has TRBV10-3 and TRBJ1-3, with D unresolved. CDR1 and CDR2 from the germline V gene are ENHRY and SYGVKD. Trimming removed 6 bases from V and 0 bases from J, with 9 bases in between. The length of the CDR3 is 14 residues.

The gene calls are TRBV30 and TRBJ2-5; TRBD2 agrees at 13 bases. Germline CDR1 reads GTSNPN; CDR2 reads SVGIG (reference sequence). V lost 1 base to trimming and J lost 7 bases; unmatched junction nucleotides: 6. This CDR3 has 15 residues. CDR3 amino acids: CAWSAGLAGRGTQYF. As DNA, the CDR3 is TGTGCCTGGAGTGCGGGACTAGCGGGGCGCGGGACCCAGTACTTC.

The chain links TRBV27 to TRBJ2-2; a possible D gene is TRBD2 (6 bases). The germline V and J ends were trimmed by 5 bases and 3 bases, with 22 bases remaining between them. The germline gives CDR1 MNHEY, CDR2 SMNVEV (reference sequence). This CDR3 has 18 residues. The CDR3: CASSHLRSGRSYTGELFF. The CDR3 DNA reads as TGTGCCAGCAGTCATCTAAGGTCAGGGAGGTCTTACACCGGGGAGCTGTTTTTT.

The rearrangement joins TRBV18 to TRBJ2-7, with 10 bases identical to TRBD1. Germline V gene data show CDR1 as KGHSH and CDR2 as LQKENI. This CDR3 has 13 amino acids. Trimming removed 3 bases from V and 6 bases from J; junction bases left unmatched: 2. The CDR3, as DNA: TGTGCCAGCTCACCTGGGACAGGGGTCGAGCAGTACTTC. Amino acids: CASSPGTGVEQYF.

The chain combines TRBV7-6 with TRBJ1-1; D remains unclear. CDR3 length: 13 amino acids. The germline V gene encodes CDR1 SGHVS and CDR2 FNYEAQ. Trimming pared 0 bases from V and 3 bases from J, leaving 5 bases between. CDR3 region: CASSLAGDTEAFF. CDR3 DNA: TGTGCCAGCAGCTTAGCTGGAGACACTGAAGCTTTCTTT.

The genes are TRBV27 and TRBJ1-5; tentative D call: TRBD1 (6 bases). V dropped 2 bases and J dropped 5 bases, with 10 bases sitting between them. Germline CDR1 is MNHEY and CDR2 is SMNVEV (reference sequence). The CDR3 covers 14 residues. The CDR3 loop reads CASSLRPGDQPQHF. The DNA for the CDR3 is TGTGCCAGCAGTTTAAGGCCAGGGGATCAGCCCCAGCATTTT.

V gene TRBV28 combines with J gene TRBJ1-5; D is unclear. CDR1 MDHEN and CDR2 SYDVKM come from the germline V gene. V was cut by 4 bases and J by 6 bases, with 4 bases left in between. The CDR3 extends over 11 amino acids. CDR3 region: CASSSSQPQHF. Here the CDR3 DNA reads TGTGCCAGCAGTTCGTCTCAGCCCCAGCATTTT. The variable domain in full, completed from reference TRBV28 and TRBJ1-5, reads DVKVTQSSRYLVKRTGEKVFLECVQDMDHENMFWYRQDPGLGLRLIYFSYDVKMKEKGDIPEGYSVSREKKERFSLILESASTNQTSMYLCASSSSQPQHFGDGTRLSIL.

This chain links TRBV5-1 with TRBJ1-5; no clear D gene. CDR1 is SGHRS, CDR2 YFSETQ, per germline. The CDR3 is made up of 15 amino acids. Trimming removed 0 bases at V and 0 bases at J, with 7 bases between. CDR3 residues: CASSLGGGSNQPQHF. The DNA of the CDR3 is TGCGCCAGCAGCTTGGGTGGAGGTAGCAATCAGCCCCAGCATTTT.

The chain employs TRBV15 and TRBJ2-7, with TRBD1 matching 9 bases. Germline values: CDR1 LNHNV, CDR2 YYDKDF (reference sequence). J lost 6 bases, V lost 1 base, and 7 bases had no gene match. The CDR3 covers 15 residues. The CDR3 sequence is CATSRAGTGNSEQYF. In DNA form, the CDR3 reads TGTGCCACCAGCAGAGCCGGGACAGGGAACTCCGAGCAGTACTTC.